In its sample, the clone carrying this TCR beta chain was seen once. Its antigen is not known. These data come from a study of lymphopenia after photon versus proton radiotherapy. Data came from immunoSEQ multiplex PCR; TCRdb stores just in-frame clones and leaves some out. The data show some 38,000 clones, approximately 90% seen once. The CDR3 has 15 residues. V lost 5 bases to trimming and J lost 3 bases; unmatched junction nucleotides: 10. Germline CDR1 MNHEY, CDR2 SMNVEV (reference sequence). Findings and limits, study-wide: Post-nadir diversity loss with photons came from oligoclonal expansion, particularly CD8+ Temra cells.

This receptor was identified in a man aged 55 to 70 with cholangiocarcinoma. The sample in question was peripheral blood, obtained from a patient treated with photon-based radiotherapy. This chain uses TRBV27 with TRBJ2-7; 7 bases are a match to TRBD2. The CDR3 reads CASSPYSGGVYEQYF. CDR3 nucleotides: TGTGCCAGCAGTCCATACTCTGGGGGGGTCTACGAGCAGTACTTC.